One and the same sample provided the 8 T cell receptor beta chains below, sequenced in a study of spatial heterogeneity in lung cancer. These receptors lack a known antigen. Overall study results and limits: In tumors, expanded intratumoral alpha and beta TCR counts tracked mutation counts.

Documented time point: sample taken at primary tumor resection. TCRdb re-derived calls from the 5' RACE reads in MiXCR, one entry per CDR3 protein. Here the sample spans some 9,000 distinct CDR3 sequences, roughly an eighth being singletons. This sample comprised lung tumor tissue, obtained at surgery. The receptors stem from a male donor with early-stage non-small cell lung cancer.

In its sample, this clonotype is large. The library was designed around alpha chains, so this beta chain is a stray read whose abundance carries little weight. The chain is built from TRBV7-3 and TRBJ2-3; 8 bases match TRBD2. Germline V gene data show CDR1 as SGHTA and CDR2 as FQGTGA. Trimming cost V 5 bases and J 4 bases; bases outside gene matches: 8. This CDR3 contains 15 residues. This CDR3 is CASSATSGESDTQYF. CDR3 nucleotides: TGTGCCAGCAGCGCTACTAGCGGTGAATCAGATACGCAGTATTTT.

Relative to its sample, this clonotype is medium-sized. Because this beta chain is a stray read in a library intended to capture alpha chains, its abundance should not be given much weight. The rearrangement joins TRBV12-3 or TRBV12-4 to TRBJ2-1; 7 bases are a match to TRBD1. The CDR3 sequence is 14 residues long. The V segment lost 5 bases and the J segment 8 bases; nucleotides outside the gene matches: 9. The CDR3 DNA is TGTGCCAGCAGTCCCTGGACAGGCGGCGATGAGCAGTTCTTC. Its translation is CASSPWTGGDEQFF.

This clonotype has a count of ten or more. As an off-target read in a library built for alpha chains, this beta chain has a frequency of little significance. The CDR3 region has the DNA TGTGCTAGTGGTTTGCAAAACCCGGGACAGGGGGAGTACGAGCAGTACTTC. Translated, it gives CASGLQNPGQGEYEQYF. The rearrangement uses TRBV12-5 and TRBJ2-7, with 11 nucleotides matching TRBD1. The CDR3 totals 17 residues. V dropped 2 bases and J dropped 4; count of bases not matched to a gene: 10. CDR1 LGHNT and CDR2 FRNRAP come from the germline V gene. Together with reference TRBV12-5 and TRBJ2-7, the CDR3 gives the full variable domain: DARVTQTPRHKVTEMGQEVTMRCQPILGHNTVFWYRQTMMQGLELLAYFRNRAPLDDSGMPKDRFSAEMPDATLATLKIQPSEPRDSAVYFCASGLQNPGQGEYEQYFGPGTRLTVT.

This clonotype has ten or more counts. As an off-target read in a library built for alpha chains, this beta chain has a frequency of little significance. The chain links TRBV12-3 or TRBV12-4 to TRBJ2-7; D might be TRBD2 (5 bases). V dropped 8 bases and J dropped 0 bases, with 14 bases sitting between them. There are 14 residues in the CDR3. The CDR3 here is CASLPAGGSYEQYF. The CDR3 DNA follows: TGTGCCAGCCTTCCGGCGGGCGGCTCCTACGAGCAGTACTTC.

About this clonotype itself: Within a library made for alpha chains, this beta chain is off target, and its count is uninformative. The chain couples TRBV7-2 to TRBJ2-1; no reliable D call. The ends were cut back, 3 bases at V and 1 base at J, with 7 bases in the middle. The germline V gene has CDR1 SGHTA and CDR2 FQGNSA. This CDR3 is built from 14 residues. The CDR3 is CASSFVGSYNEQFF. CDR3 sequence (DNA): TGTGCCAGCAGCTTCGTTGGGTCCTACAATGAGCAGTTCTTC.

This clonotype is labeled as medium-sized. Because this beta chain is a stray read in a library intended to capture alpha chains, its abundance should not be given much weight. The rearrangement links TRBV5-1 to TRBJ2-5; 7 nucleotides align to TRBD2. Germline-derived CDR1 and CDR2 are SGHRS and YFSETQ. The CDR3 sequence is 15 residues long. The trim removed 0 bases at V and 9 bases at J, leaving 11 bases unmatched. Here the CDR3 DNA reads TGCGCCAGCAGCTTGGATAAAGGGGCTGGGAGGGCCCAGTACTTC. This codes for CASSLDKGAGRAQYF.

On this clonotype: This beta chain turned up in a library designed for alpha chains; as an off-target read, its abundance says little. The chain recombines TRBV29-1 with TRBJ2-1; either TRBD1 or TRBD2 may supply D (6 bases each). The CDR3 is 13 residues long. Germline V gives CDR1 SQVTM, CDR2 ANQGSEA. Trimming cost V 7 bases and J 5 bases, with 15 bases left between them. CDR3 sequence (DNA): TGCAGCGCCTGGGTGAGGGGGGACAATGAGCAGTTCTTC. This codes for CSAWVRGDNEQFF.

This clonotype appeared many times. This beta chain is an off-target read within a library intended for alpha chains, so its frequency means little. CDR3 coding DNA: TGTGCCAGCAGCCAGACCGGGACAGCCTATGGCTACACCTTC. This gives the protein CASSQTGTAYGYTF. The V call is TRBV3-1, the J call TRBJ1-2; 7 bases align to TRBD1. The trim removed 3 bases at V and 4 bases at J, leaving 5 bases unmatched. Germline values: CDR1 LGHDT, CDR2 YNNKEL (reference sequence). This CDR3 has 14 amino acids.